The present T cell receptor (beta chain) was sequenced within a study of shared clonotypes between healthy human individuals. General study findings and limits: Larger estimated richness was generally recorded for naive subsets relative to memory subsets.

Terminally differentiated effector memory CD45RA+ cells were excluded by CCR7 positive selection of CD45RO-negative cells. As for this clone: What it binds is not known.

An assay was performed, and its level was deep. As handled by the study authors: Filtering differed since immunoSEQ provided only junctions, with no quality scores. Sequencing used immunoSEQ multiplex PCR; TCRdb keeps in-frame clones, though not all of them. Clonal size and the V and J genes are those of that table, whereas D and trimming came from the DNA. The sample contains roughly 550,000 clones, less than 97% of which appear only once. Germline V gives CDR1 SQVTM, CDR2 ANQGSEA. V dropped 6 bases and J dropped 14; count of bases not matched to a gene: 7. This CDR3 contains 10 residues. Sequencing input: naive CD8+ T cells sorted from blood. The clonotype originates from a woman aged 25 to 45 in good health. The chain recombines TRBV29-1 with TRBJ2-1; 7 bases align to TRBD1. The CDR3 here is CSVAGTAKFF. DNA for the CDR3: TGCAGCGTAGCCGGGACAGCCAAGTTCTTC.